The present T cell receptor beta chain was sequenced within a study of breast tumors, draining lymph nodes, adjacent tissues. Study-level findings and limits: Findings are consistent with lymph node origin and intratumoral expansion of most tumor T cells. Tumors had less TCR diversity than lymph nodes, more than nontumor tissue.

TCRdb re-analysed the multiplex PCR reads in MiXCR, keeping a single row per CDR3 protein. The sample yields tens of thousands of distinct CDR3 sequences, about 23% seen once. The germline CDR1 and CDR2 sequences are SQVTM and ANQGSEA. Trimming took 3 bases from V and 5 from J; bases not matched to a gene: 5. The CDR3 extends over 13 amino acids. Concerning this clonotype: Antigen specificity is unknown.

This TCR was recovered from a female donor with breast cancer. Some clones in this sample may be carry-over from other donors' samples. Sequenced sample: breast tumor tissue. The rearrangement joins TRBV29-1 to TRBJ2-3, with TRBD1 matching 7 bases. CDR3 sequence: CSVETGQQDTQYF. CDR3 in DNA: TGCAGCGTTGAGACGGGACAGCAAGATACGCAGTATTTT.